The present entry profiles one TCR beta chain with its context. Its antigen remains unidentified. The cDNA was generated through 5'RACE incorporating 10-nucleotide random UMIs. TCRdb redid the calling of the 5' RACE reads with MiXCR, one entry per CDR3 protein. This sample has tens of thousands of distinct CDR3 sequences, with roughly 17% found just once. V lost 4 bases to trimming and J lost 5 bases, with 5 bases between them. In germline, CDR1 is SQVTM, CDR2 ANQGSEA. The CDR3 is 10 amino acids. The source of the sample is a study of neurological immune-mediated disorders. Roughly 1 million sorted CD4+ or CD8+ T cells made each library. Study observations and caveats: According to phylogenetic grouping, one related-CDR3 cluster, a possible signature, contained the repertoires of 18 of 34 multiple sclerosis patients. The absence of any CDR3 amino acid sequence shared by expanded clones across subjects suggests that repertoires were private in all groups.

The chain carries TRBV29-1 and TRBJ2-5; D ambiguous. Input material: CD8+ T cells from blood. This receptor was obtained from a woman aged 18-29 years with multiple sclerosis. DNA of the CDR3: TGCAGCGTTGTTGGCGAGACCCAGTACTTC. Encoded protein: CSVVGETQYF.